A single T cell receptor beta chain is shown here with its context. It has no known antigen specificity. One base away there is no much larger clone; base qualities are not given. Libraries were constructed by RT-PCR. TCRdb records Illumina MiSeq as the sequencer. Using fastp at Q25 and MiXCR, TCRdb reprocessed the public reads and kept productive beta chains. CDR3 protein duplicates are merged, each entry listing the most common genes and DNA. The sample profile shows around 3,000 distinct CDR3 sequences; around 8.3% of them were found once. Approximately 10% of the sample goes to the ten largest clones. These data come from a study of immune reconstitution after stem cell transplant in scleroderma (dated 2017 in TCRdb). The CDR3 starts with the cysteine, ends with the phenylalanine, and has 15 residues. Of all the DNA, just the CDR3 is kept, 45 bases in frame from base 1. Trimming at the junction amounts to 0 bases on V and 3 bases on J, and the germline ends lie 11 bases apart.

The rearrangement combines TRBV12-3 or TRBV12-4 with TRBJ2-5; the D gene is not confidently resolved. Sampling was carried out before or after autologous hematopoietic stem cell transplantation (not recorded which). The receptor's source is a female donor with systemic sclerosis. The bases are TGTGCCAGCAGTTTAGCGTCGGCTCAGAAAGAGACCCAGTACTTC. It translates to CASSLASAQKETQYF.